Listed below are T cell receptor beta chains from one sample, sequenced in a study of blood T cell repertoires in COVID-19. Sequencing used immunoSEQ multiplex PCR; TCRdb keeps in-frame clones, though not all of them. The sample has 450,000 to 500,000 clones, 75% to 90% seen once. The sequencing input was PBMCs or T cells enriched from blood (not recorded which). These receptors originate from a woman younger than 30 who had recovered from COVID-19. Both conserved end residues are part of each CDR3. D genes are given only for firm matches. The size of a clone is reported for some rows only, either as once, few or many, or as a class for expanded clones.

J gene	clone size	D gene	V gene	CDR3 DNA	CDR3 protein
TRBJ1-1	.	.	TRBV7-9	TGTGCCAGCAGCCCGGGGGGCGAGGCTGGGACTTTCTTT	CASSPGGEAGTFF
TRBJ2-7	.	.	TRBV14	TGTGCCAGCAGCCAAGATCCGACAGGAATCTACGAGCAGTACTTC	CASSQDPTGIYEQYF
TRBJ2-1	.	TRBD2	TRBV2	TGTGCCAGCAGTGCGGGGGGTAGGCAGTTCTTC	CASSAGGRQFF
TRBJ1-5	.	.	TRBV5-8	TGTGCCAGCAGCTTCCAGGCAGGTCAGCCCCAGCATTTT	CASSFQAGQPQHF
TRBJ1-2	.	TRBD1	TRBV28	TGTGCCAGCAGCCATACACCCGGGACAGGGGGTTTTGGCTACACCTTC	CASSHTPGTGGFGYTF
TRBJ2-2	.	TRBD1	TRBV5-1	TGCGCCAGCAGCTTTACCGGACAGGGGAACACCGGGGAGCTGTTTTTT	CASSFTGQGNTGELFF
TRBJ1-2	once	.	TRBV30	TGTGCCAGGGAGGTATGGACAGAGATTAACTATGGCTACACCTTC	CAREVWTEINYGYTF
TRBJ1-3	once	.	TRBV7-8	TGTGCCAGCAGCTTAGCGAGAAGTGGGGGGTACTCTGGAAACACCATATATTTT	CASSLARSGGYSGNTIYF
TRBJ1-2	few	.	TRBV7-2	TGTGCCAGCAGCTTAATGACGAGCGGGGGCTACACCTTC	CASSLMTSGGYTF
TRBJ2-1	once	.	TRBV30	TGTGCCTGGACTGTAGGAGTTTACAATGAGCAGTTCTTC	CAWTVGVYNEQFF
TRBJ1-3	.	.	TRBV3-1/TRBV3-2	TGTGCCAGCAGCCATCAGCAGGGGTTGGGAAACACCATATATTTT	CASSHQQGLGNTIYF
TRBJ2-3	.	.	TRBV7-2	TGTGCCAGCAGCATCGGGGGTCAGCCAGATACGCAGTATTTT	CASSIGGQPDTQYF
TRBJ2-1	.	TRBD1	TRBV6-6	TGTGCCAGCAGTTGGGTCCGGGACAGTGGTGGATCCGAGCAGTTCTTC	CASSWVRDSGGSEQFF
TRBJ1-1	few	.	TRBV4-1	TGCGCCAGCAGCCAAGTAGTCGGGCAGGGTGAAGCTTTCTTT	CASSQVVGQGEAFF
TRBJ1-5	.	.	TRBV7-8	TGTGCCAGCAGCGACGGGACAAGAGGTGCGTCCCAGCATTTT	CASSDGTRGASQHF
TRBJ1-5	few	.	TRBV27	TGTGCCAGCAGTCCAGGGATGGTGAGCAATCAGCCCCAGCATTTT	CASSPGMVSNQPQHF
TRBJ2-3	.	TRBD2	TRBV7-3	TGTGCCAGCAGCCTCACGGGACTAGCGGTTAGCACAGATACGCAGTATTTT	CASSLTGLAVSTDTQYF
TRBJ1-3	.	TRBD1	TRBV6-5	TGTGCCAGCAGCGGACAGGCCCGTCGAAACACCATATATTTT	CASSGQARRNTIYF
TRBJ1-1	.	.	TRBV21-1	TGTGCCAGCAGCAAAGTTAGCCCGAACACTGAAGCTTTCTTT	CASSKVSPNTEAFF
TRBJ1-5	once	.	TRBV19	TGTGCCAGTACCATCGGACAGATTTATCAGCCCCAGCATTTT	CASTIGQIYQPQHF
TRBJ1-1	once	.	TRBV28	TGTGCCAGCAGTTTACCTACAGGGAACACTGAAGCTTTCTTT	CASSLPTGNTEAFF
TRBJ1-3	.	TRBD1	TRBV2	TGTGCCAGCAGTGAAGGCAGGGGGGACTCTGGAAACACCATATATTTT	CASSEGRGDSGNTIYF
TRBJ2-1	.	.	TRBV6-4	TGTGCCAGCAGTGAGGCACCGGACTACGAGCAGTTCTTC	CASSEAPDYEQFF
TRBJ1-1	.	.	TRBV5-6	TGTGCCAGCAGCTTGGCGGGGATCACTGAAGCTTTCTTT	CASSLAGITEAFF
TRBJ1-2	.	.	TRBV7-9	TGTGCCAGCAGCTTAGCGACGCGGGAATCGTATGGCTACACCTTC	CASSLATRESYGYTF
TRBJ2-7	.	.	TRBV6-5	TGTGCCAGCAGCCGGGTGAAGTCGGCCCCCTTC	CASSRVKSAPF
TRBJ1-1	.	.	TRBV29-1	TGCAGCGTGGGAGGGGACACTGAAGCTTTCTTT	CSVGGDTEAFF
TRBJ1-3	.	.	TRBV19	TGTGCCAGTAGTTTATCTAGGGGGTCTGGAAACACCATATATTTT	CASSLSRGSGNTIYF
TRBJ1-2	.	.	TRBV6-1	TGTGCCAGCAGTGCTCTAAGCACCCCCAACAGGGAAGGCTACACCTTC	CASSALSTPNREGYTF
TRBJ2-1	.	.	TRBV5-6	TGTGCCAGCAGCTTGGTTTCTGCGGCCTCCTACAATGAGCAGTTCTTC	CASSLVSAASYNEQFF
TRBJ1-2	few	.	TRBV7-2	TGTGCCAGCAGCTTGAACAGGGACGGTGCTGGCTACACCTTC	CASSLNRDGAGYTF
TRBJ2-5	.	.	TRBV5-5	TGTGCCAGCAGCACGATGACAGATCAAGAGACCCAGTACTTC	CASSTMTDQETQYF
TRBJ2-7	few	.	TRBV30	TGTGCCTGGAGTGTACCGGGAAGAGGCGAAGGGCAGTACTTC	CAWSVPGRGEGQYF
TRBJ1-1	once	.	TRBV5-1	TGCGCCAGCAGCTTGGACTATACCACTGAAGCTTTCTTT	CASSLDYTTEAFF
TRBJ2-4	.	.	TRBV7-3	TGTGCCAGCAGCTTATATCGGCTAGCAAGGGACATTCAGTACTTC	CASSLYRLARDIQYF
TRBJ2-7	.	TRBD1	TRBV2	TGTGCCAGCAGTGAAGAGGGCAGGGGGCGAGACGAGCAGTACTTC	CASSEEGRGRDEQYF
TRBJ1-1	.	.	TRBV27	TGTGCCAGCAGTTTGTCACAGGGATTTGTCCGAACTGAAGCTTTCTTT	CASSLSQGFVRTEAFF
TRBJ2-4	.	.	TRBV5-1	TGCGCCAGCAGCTTCACGGAGGGGACCAAAAACATTCAGTACTTC	CASSFTEGTKNIQYF
TRBJ1-1	few	TRBD1	TRBV12-3/TRBV12-4	TGTGCCAGCAGCACGGACAGGGCCCCTGAAGCTTTCTTT	CASSTDRAPEAFF
TRBJ1-2	.	.	TRBV2	TGTGCCAGCAGGGGACCAGGGGTATCCTATGGCTACACCTTC	CASRGPGVSYGYTF
TRBJ1-1	.	.	TRBV6-5	TGTGCCAGCAGTTACACCAGGCCGACTGAAGCTTTCTTT	CASSYTRPTEAFF
TRBJ1-5	.	.	TRBV10-3	TGTGCCATCAGAGACGGGGGGGACCAGCCCCAGCATTTT	CAIRDGGDQPQHF
TRBJ1-1	.	.	TRBV29-1	TGCAGCGTCCCTGGCGAGGGATGGAACACTGAAGCTTTCTTT	CSVPGEGWNTEAFF
TRBJ1-5	.	TRBD1	TRBV28	TGTGCCAGCAAACGTCTTCAACTGAGGACAGGGGCGGGTCAGCCCCAGCATTTT	CASKRLQLRTGAGQPQHF
TRBJ2-1	.	.	TRBV5-1	TGCGCCAGCAGTGTACGGGGAAACAACAATGAGCAGTTCTTC	CASSVRGNNNEQFF
TRBJ2-2	.	TRBD1	TRBV28	TGTGCCAGCAGCCTCAGACAGGGGAAGCTGTTTTTT	CASSLRQGKLFF
TRBJ1-1	.	.	TRBV5-1	TGCGCCAGCAGCCGTGAGGTGGTAGAGAACACTGAAGCTTTCTTT	CASSREVVENTEAFF
TRBJ1-5	.	TRBD1	TRBV7-4	TGTGCCAGCAGCTTACTTAGACAGGGGAAAGTCTGCAATCAGCCCCAGCATTTT	CASSLLRQGKVCNQPQHF
TRBJ2-7	.	.	TRBV7-9	TGTGCCACAGGACGGGGCGAGCAGTACTTC	CATGRGEQYF
TRBJ1-1	.	TRBD1	TRBV5-6	TGTGCCAGCAGCGCGCCGGGACAGGGTGATTGGACTGAAGCTTTCTTT	CASSAPGQGDWTEAFF
TRBJ1-5	.	TRBD1	TRBV27	TGTGCCAGCAGCCTTCCCGGGACAGGGGTTAATCAGCCCCAGCATTTT	CASSLPGTGVNQPQHF
TRBJ1-3	.	.	TRBV5-1	TGCGCCAGCAGCTTCGGACAAGACTCTGGAAACACCATATATTTT	CASSFGQDSGNTIYF
TRBJ1-5	.	TRBD1	TRBV9	TGTGCCAGCAGCGCGGGGACAGGACCCTCAGGGCCCCAGCATTTT	CASSAGTGPSGPQHF
TRBJ1-1	.	.	TRBV2	TGTGCCAGCAGTAGACAATCCATGAACACTGAAGCTTTCTTT	CASSRQSMNTEAFF
TRBJ2-3	.	TRBD2	TRBV6-5	TGTGCCAGCAGCCCGACTAGCGGACTTGATACGCAGTATTTT	CASSPTSGLDTQYF